This T cell receptor (beta chain) was recovered during a study of cytotoxic CD8 clonotypes in ibrutinib-treated CLL. Turning to the study itself: Mean values per sample were roughly 250,000 productive templates and 94,082 productive rearrangements. Study-wide results and limits: Baseline clonality exceeded age-matched healthy donors and tracked circulating CD8+ T-cell counts. Public clonotypes, an uncommon group, contracted or remained stable on treatment.

There are a few counts of this clone. Its specificity is unknown. The data were produced by immunoSEQ multiplex PCR, yet TCRdb's version contains in-frame clones alone and is incomplete. The table has approximately 280,000 clones, around 69% seen once. The sequencing here drew on PBMCs, taken at disease progression, from a patient treated with ibrutinib. The source of this sequence is a human donor with chronic lymphocytic leukemia.

CDR3 region: CASSPTSWETQYF. CDR3 coding DNA: TGTGCCAGCAGCCCGACAAGTTGGGAGACCCAGTACTTC. V is TRBV6-6 and J is TRBJ2-5, with no clear D. Deletions cut 6 bases from V and 5 bases from J, with 13 bases between. CDR1 is MNHNY, CDR2 SVGAGI, per germline (reference sequence). The CDR3 covers 13 residues.